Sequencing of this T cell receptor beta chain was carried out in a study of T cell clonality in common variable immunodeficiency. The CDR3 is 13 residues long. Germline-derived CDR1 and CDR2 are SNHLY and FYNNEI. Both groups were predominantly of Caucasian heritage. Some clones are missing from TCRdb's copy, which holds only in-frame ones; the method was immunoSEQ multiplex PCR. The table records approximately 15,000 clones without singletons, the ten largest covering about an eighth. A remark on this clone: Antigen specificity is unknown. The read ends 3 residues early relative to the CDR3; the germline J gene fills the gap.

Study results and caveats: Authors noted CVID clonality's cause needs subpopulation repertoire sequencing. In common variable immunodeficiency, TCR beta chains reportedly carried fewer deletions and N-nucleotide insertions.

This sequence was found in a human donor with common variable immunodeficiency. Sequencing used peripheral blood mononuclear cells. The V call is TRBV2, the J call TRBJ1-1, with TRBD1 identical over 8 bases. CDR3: CASSGTGNSKAFF. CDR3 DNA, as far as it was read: TGTGCCAGCAGTGGGACAGGGAACAGTAAA.